These 3 T cell receptor beta chains share one sample of origin, sequenced in a study of shared clonotypes between healthy human individuals. Sequenced by immunoSEQ multiplex PCR; TCRdb stores in-frame clones only, minus some. Altogether a few hundred thousand clones are present, roughly four fifths being singletons, with the ten largest covering more than 10%. Sequenced sample: PBMCs. Receptors originate from a middle-aged woman in good health. Some clones in this sample may be carry-over from other donors' samples.

This clone was seen a handful of times. The chain recombines TRBV7-9 with TRBJ2-5; D perhaps matches TRBD1 (5 bases). The CDR3 has 14 amino acids. The germline gives CDR1 SEHNR, CDR2 FQNEAQ (reference sequence). V lost 5 bases, J lost 3 bases, and 13 bases lay in between. CDR3 coding DNA: TGTGCCAGCAGCACAGGACACGGCGAAGAGACCCAGTACTTC. Amino acids: CASSTGHGEETQYF.

A word on this clone: One base away lies a much larger clone, so this may be a sequencing read error. The chain is built from TRBV7-2 and TRBJ2-3; possible D gene TRBD2, 5 bases. Deletions cut 4 bases from V and 2 bases from J, with 10 bases between. The CDR3 is made up of 14 amino acids. Germline V gene data show CDR1 as SGHTA and CDR2 as FQGNSA. For the CDR3, the DNA is TGTGCCAGCAGCTCCGGACTCCCCACAGATACGCAGTATTTT. Its translation: CASSSGLPTDTQYF. The whole variable domain, remainder taken from reference TRBV7-2 and TRBJ2-3, is GAGVSQSPSNKVTEKGKDVELRCDPISGHTALYWYRQSLGQGLEFLIYFQGNSAPDKSGLPSDRFSAERTGGSVSTLTIQRTQQEDSAVYLCASSSGLPTDTQYFGPGTRLTVL.

The V call is TRBV28, the J call TRBJ2-5; 8 bases are a match to TRBD2. V was pared by 5 bases and J by 3 bases, with 5 bases of the junction left unmatched. The CDR3 is 14 residues long. Germline V lookup: CDR1 MDHEN, CDR2 SYDVKM. This CDR3 reads CASSGAGVEETQYF. The DNA for the CDR3 is TGTGCCAGCAGTGGAGCGGGAGTTGAAGAGACCCAGTACTTC. Complete variable domain (other parts from reference TRBV28 and TRBJ2-5): DVKVTQSSRYLVKRTGEKVFLECVQDMDHENMFWYRQDPGLGLRLIYFSYDVKMKEKGDIPEGYSVSREKKERFSLILESASTNQTSMYLCASSGAGVEETQYFGPGTRLLVL.